A single sample gave rise to the 3 T cell receptor beta chains below, sequenced in a study of cytomegalovirus exposure and HLA in healthy donors. PCR primers comprised 60 Vbeta and 13 Jbeta primers. Assay: immunoSEQ multiplex PCR; the TCRdb copy retains only in-frame clones and omits some. The data hold 150,000 to 200,000 clones, with roughly 80% observed a single time. Sequenced material: PBMCs. The receptors originated from a man in his sixties in good health and CMV-seronegative.

This sequence joins TRBV18 and TRBJ1-1; the D gene is possibly TRBD1 (5 bases). The germline gives CDR1 KGHSH, CDR2 LQKENI. V lost 3 bases and J lost 6, with 14 bases in between. There are 14 residues in the CDR3. CDR3 coding DNA: TGTGCCAGCTCACCTCGGCAGGGCGTCTCTGAAGCTTTCTTT. Its translation is CASSPRQGVSEAFF.

The rearrangement uses TRBV6-5 and TRBJ2-3, with 7 bases that match TRBD1. Germline values: CDR1 MNHEY, CDR2 SVGAGI. Trimming removed 2 bases from V and 4 bases from J; junction bases left unmatched: 6. This CDR3 has 15 residues. This CDR3 is CASSYEGARADTQYF. For the CDR3, the DNA is TGTGCCAGCAGTTACGAGGGGGCGCGCGCAGATACGCAGTATTTT.

The genes are TRBV28 and TRBJ1-1; D unresolved. The CDR3 contains 14 residues. Per germline, CDR1 MDHEN and CDR2 SYDVKM. Trimming cost V 3 bases and J 3 bases, with 11 bases left between them. CDR3 in amino acids: CASSFAGGYTEAFF. Written as DNA, the CDR3 is TGTGCCAGCAGTTTTGCAGGAGGGTACACTGAAGCTTTCTTT.